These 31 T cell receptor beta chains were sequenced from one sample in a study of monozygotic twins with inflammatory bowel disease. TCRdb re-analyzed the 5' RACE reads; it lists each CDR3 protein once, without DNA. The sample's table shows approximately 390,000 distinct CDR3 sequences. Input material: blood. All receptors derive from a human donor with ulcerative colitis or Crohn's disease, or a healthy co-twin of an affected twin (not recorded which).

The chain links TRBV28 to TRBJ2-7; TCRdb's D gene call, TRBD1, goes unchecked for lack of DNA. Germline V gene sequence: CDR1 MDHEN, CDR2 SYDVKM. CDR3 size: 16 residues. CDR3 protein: CASSFPSRDGSYEQYF.

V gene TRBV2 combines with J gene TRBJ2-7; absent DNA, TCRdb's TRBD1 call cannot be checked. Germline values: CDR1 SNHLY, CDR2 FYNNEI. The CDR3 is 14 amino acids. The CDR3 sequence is CASSPQGIDYEQYF.

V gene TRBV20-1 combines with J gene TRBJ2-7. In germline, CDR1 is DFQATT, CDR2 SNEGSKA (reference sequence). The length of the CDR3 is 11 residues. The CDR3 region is CSAGTPYEQYF.

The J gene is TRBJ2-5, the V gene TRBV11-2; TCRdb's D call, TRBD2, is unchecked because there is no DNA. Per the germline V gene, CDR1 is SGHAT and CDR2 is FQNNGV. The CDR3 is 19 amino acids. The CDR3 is CASSLFPGLAGGPPETQYF. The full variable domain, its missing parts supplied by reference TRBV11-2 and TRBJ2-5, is EAGVAQSPRYKIIEKRQSVAFWCNPISGHATLYWYQQILGQGPKLLIQFQNNGVVDDSQLPKDRFSAERLKGVDSTLKIQPAKLEDSAVYLCASSLFPGLAGGPPETQYFGPGTRLLVL.

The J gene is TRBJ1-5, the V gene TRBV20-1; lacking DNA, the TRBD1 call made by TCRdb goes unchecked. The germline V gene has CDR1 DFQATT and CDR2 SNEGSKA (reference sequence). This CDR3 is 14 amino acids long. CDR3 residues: CSARRTGGNQPQHF.

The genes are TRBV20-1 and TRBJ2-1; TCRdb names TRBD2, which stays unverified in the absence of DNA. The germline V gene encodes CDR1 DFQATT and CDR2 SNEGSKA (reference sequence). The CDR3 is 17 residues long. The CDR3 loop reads CSARDRSGRAIIDEQFF.

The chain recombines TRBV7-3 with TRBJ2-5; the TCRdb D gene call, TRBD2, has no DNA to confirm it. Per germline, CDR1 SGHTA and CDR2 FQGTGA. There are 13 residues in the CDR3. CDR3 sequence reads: CASSLGRSETQYF.

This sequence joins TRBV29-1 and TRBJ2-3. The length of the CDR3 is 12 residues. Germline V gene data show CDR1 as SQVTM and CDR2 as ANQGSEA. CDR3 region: CSVGWSADTQYF.

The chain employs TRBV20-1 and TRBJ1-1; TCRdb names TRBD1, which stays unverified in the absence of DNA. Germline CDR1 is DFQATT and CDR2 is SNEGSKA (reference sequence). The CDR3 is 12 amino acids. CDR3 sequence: CSATGHHTKAFF.

The CDR3 loop reads CKASTKNIQYF. V gene TRBV20-1 combines with J gene TRBJ2-4. This CDR3 spans 11 amino acids. The germline gives CDR1 DFQATT, CDR2 SNEGSKA (reference sequence).

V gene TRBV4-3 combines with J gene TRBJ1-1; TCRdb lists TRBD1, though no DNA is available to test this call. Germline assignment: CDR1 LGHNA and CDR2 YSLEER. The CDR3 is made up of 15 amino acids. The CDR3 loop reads CASSHATGMNTEAFF.

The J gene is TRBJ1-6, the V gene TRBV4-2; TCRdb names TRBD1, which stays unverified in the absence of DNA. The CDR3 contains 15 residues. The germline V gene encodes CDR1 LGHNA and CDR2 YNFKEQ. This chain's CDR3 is CASSQESTVNSPLHF.

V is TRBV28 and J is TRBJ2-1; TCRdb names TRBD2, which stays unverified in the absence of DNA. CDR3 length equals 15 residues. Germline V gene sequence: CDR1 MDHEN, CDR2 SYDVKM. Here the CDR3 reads CASSSPSGSIDEQFF.

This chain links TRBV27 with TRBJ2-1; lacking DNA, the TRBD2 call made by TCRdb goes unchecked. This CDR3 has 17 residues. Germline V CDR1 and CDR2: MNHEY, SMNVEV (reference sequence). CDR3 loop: CASSLYQQASGRNEQFF.

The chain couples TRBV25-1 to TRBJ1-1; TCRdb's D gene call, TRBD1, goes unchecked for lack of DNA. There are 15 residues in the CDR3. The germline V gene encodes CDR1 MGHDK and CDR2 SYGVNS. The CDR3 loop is CASSVSGQPHTEAFF.

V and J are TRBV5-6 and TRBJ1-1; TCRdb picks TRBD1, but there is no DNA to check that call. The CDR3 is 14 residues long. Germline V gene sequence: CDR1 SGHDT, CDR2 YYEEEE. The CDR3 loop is CASSFGTGLTEAFF.

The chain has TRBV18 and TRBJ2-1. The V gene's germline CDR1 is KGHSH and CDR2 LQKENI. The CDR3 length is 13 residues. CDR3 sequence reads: CASSPVSVDEQFF. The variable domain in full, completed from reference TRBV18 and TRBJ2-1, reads NAGVMQNPRHLVRRRGQEARLRCSPMKGHSHVYWYRQLPEEGLKFMVYLQKENIIDESGMPKERFSAEFPKEGPSILRIQQVVRGDSAAYFCASSPVSVDEQFFGPGTRLTVL.

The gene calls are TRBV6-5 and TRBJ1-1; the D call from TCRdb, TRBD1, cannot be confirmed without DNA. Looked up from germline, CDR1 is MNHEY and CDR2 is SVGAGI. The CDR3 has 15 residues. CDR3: CASSYTAGVNTEAFF.

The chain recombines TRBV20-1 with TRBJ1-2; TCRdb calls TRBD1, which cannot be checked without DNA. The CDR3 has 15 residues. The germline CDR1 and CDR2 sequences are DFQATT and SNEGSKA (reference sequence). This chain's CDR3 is CSARGQGGTNYGYTF.

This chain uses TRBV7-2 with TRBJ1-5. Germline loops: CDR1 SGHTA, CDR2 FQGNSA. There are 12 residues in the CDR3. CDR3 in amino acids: CASSAAGQPQHF.

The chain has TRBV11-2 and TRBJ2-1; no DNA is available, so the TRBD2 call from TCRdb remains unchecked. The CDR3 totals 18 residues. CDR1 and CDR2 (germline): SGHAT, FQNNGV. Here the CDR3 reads CASSLLTSGLSSYNEQFF.

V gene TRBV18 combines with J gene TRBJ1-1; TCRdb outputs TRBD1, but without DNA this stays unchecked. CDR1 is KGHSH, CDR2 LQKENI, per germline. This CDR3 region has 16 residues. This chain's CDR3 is CASSLQDRRFATEAFF.

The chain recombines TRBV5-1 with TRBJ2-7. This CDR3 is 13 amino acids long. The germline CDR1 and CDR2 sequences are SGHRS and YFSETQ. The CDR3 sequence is CASSLEDNYEQYF.

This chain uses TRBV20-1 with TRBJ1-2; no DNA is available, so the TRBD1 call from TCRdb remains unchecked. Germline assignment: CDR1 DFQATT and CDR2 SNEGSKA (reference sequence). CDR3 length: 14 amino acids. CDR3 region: CSAYNRSIPYGYTF.

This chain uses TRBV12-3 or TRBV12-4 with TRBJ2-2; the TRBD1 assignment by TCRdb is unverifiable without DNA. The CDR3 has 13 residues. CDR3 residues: CASSSQVTGELFF.

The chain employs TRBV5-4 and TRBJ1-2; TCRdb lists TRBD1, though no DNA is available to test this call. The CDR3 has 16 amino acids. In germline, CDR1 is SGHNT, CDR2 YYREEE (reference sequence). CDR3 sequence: CASSLGLEDREGGYTF.

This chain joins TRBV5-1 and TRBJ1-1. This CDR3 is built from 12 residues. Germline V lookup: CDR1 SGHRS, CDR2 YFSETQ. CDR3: CASSLVPQEAFF.

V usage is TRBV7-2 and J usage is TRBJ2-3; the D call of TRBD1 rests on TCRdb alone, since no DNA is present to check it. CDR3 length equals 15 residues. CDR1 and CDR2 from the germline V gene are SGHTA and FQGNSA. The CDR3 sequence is CASSLSRGRTDTQYF.

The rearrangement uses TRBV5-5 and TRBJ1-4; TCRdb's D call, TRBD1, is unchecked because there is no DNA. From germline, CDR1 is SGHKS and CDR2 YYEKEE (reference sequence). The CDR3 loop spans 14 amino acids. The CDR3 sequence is CASSYRGLTEKLFF.

The CDR3 loop is CASSPRTSLDEQYF. The V gene is TRBV7-2, the J gene TRBJ2-7; TCRdb reports TRBD2, a call that lacks DNA to check it against. Germline CDR1 SGHTA, CDR2 FQGNSA. This CDR3 comprises 14 residues.

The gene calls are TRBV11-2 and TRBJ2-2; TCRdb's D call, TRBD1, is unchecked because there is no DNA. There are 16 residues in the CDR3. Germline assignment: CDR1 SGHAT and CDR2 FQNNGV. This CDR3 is CASSFGQGAGAGELFF.